Listed here are 32 T cell receptor beta chains from one sample, sequenced in a study of T-cell memory formation after mild COVID-19. MiXCR, applied by TCRdb to the 5' RACE reads, yields one record per CDR3 protein. The sample records fewer than 400,000 distinct CDR3 sequences, roughly 13% being singletons. The source material was PBMCs or a T cell subset sorted from them (not recorded which). The receptors originated from a man between 18 and 35 years old who had mild COVID-19 (a few samples of this study predate the infection). Cell type and time point are not known.

The V and J genes are TRBV25-1 and TRBJ2-7; D remains unclear. Per the germline V gene, CDR1 is MGHDK and CDR2 is SYGVNS. This CDR3 comprises 11 residues. The V end was cut by 0 bases, the J end by 6 bases, with 3 bases between. In DNA form, the CDR3 reads TGTGCCAGCAGTGAATATGTCGAGCAGTACTTC. Its translation: CASSEYVEQYF.

V usage is TRBV27 and J usage is TRBJ2-2; 9 bases fit TRBD1. CDR3 length equals 14 residues. Trimming took 6 bases from V and 8 from J; bases not matched to a gene: 7. Germline V CDR1 and CDR2: MNHEY, SMNVEV (reference sequence). The CDR3 protein is CASSRGQGRGELFF. CDR3 coding DNA: TGTGCCAGCAGCCGAGGACAGGGGAGGGGGGAGCTGTTTTTT.

A few counts support this clonotype. V and J are TRBV6-2 or TRBV6-3 and TRBJ2-7; TRBD2 matches 14 bases. Trimming took 5 bases from V and 6 from J; bases not matched to a gene: 3. The CDR3 totals 14 residues. Germline V CDR1 and CDR2: MNHEY, SVGEGT. The CDR3 nucleotides are TGTGCCAGCAGTGGACTAGCGGGGGGAGGCGAGCAGTACTTC. Translated: CASSGLAGGGEQYF.

This clonotype was observed a handful of times. The genes are TRBV5-1 and TRBJ2-3; 7 nucleotides match TRBD1. J lost 4 bases, V lost 0 bases, and 2 bases had no gene match. Germline-derived CDR1 and CDR2 are SGHRS and YFSETQ. The CDR3 runs 14 residues. The CDR3 sequence is CASSLAQGADTQYF. CDR3 sequence (DNA): TGCGCCAGCAGCTTGGCTCAGGGGGCAGATACGCAGTATTTT.

The chain couples TRBV12-3 or TRBV12-4 to TRBJ2-5, with 7 nucleotides matching TRBD1. The CDR3 has 14 amino acids. Trimming at V came to 7 bases and at J to 1 base, leaving 6 bases not matched to a gene. For the CDR3, the DNA is TGTGCCAGCATGACAGGGTCCCCCCAAGAGACCCAGTACTTC. It specifies CASMTGSPQETQYF.

This clonotype has a handful of counts. V is TRBV9 and J is TRBJ2-3, with TRBD2 matching 8 bases. The CDR3 extends over 16 amino acids. V dropped 3 bases and J dropped 3; count of bases not matched to a gene: 9. CDR1 is SGDLS, CDR2 YYNGEE, per germline. Written as DNA, the CDR3 is TGTGCCAGCAGCGGTCGGACTAGCTTTTCGACAGATACGCAGTATTTT. Encoded protein: CASSGRTSFSTDTQYF.

This clonotype was seen at least ten times. The CDR3 protein is CASSLVAGITDTQYF. The CDR3 coding sequence is TGCGCCAGCAGCTTGGTAGCGGGGATCACAGATACGCAGTATTTT. The V call is TRBV5-1, the J call TRBJ2-3; TRBD2 matches at 8 bases. Germline V lookup: CDR1 SGHRS, CDR2 YFSETQ. The V gene end was trimmed by 0 bases and the J gene end by 2 bases; junction bases not matched to a gene: 2. CDR3 length: 15 amino acids.

CDR3 DNA sequence: TGTGCCAGCAGCTCAGGGGGCTCCCGGGAGCTGTTTTTT. This sequence encodes CASSSGGSRELFF. The V and J genes are TRBV7-3 and TRBJ2-2, with 8 bases identical to TRBD1. Germline values: CDR1 SGHTA, CDR2 FQGTGA. The length of the CDR3 is 13 residues. V trimming: 4 bases; J trimming: 9 bases; junction bases outside the gene matches: 4.

J is TRBJ1-1 and V is TRBV7-9; D perhaps matches TRBD1 (5 bases). The CDR3 loop spans 12 amino acids. The germline V gene encodes CDR1 SEHNR and CDR2 FQNEAQ (reference sequence). With 5 bases removed from V and 11 bases from J, the gap between germline ends came to 15 bases. The CDR3, as DNA: TGTGCCAGCAGCCTCCCCCAGGGTACCGCTTTCTTT. This sequence encodes CASSLPQGTAFF.

This rearrangement joins TRBV5-1 to TRBJ2-7; no clear D gene. Germline V gene lookup returns CDR1 SGHRS and CDR2 YFSETQ. The CDR3 is 15 amino acids. Between the trimmed V and J ends, which lost 1 base and 0 bases, there was a span of 11 bases. The CDR3 region has the DNA TGCGCCAGCAGCTTGTCTAGGGTGAGCTCCTACGAGCAGTACGTC. Residues: CASSLSRVSSYEQYV.

The chain uses TRBV30 and TRBJ1-5, with D tentatively TRBD1 (5 bases). Germline V gene lookup returns CDR1 GTSNPN and CDR2 SVGIG (reference sequence). The CDR3 consists of 13 residues. V was shortened by 5 bases and J by 9 bases, with 17 bases between the two germline ends. CDR3 sequence (DNA): TGTGCCTGGGTTGGACACCCCGGGGGGCCCCAGCATTTT. Translation: CAWVGHPGGPQHF.

This sequence joins TRBV7-2 and TRBJ2-1, with TRBD2 identical over 10 bases. With 6 bases clipped from V and 4 bases from J, the junction kept 9 bases outside the gene matches. There are 16 residues in the CDR3. CDR1 and CDR2 from the germline V gene are SGHTA and FQGNSA. In DNA form, the CDR3 reads TGTGCCAGCAGGCAATCCGGGACTAGCGTTTACAATGAGCAGTTCTTC. It translates to CASRQSGTSVYNEQFF.

The V gene is TRBV24-1, the J gene TRBJ1-2; D is uncertain. The length of the CDR3 is 12 residues. Germline CDR1 is KGHDR and CDR2 is SFDVKD. Trimming shortened V by 4 bases and J by 7 bases, and 9 bases separated the two germline ends. The CDR3 nucleotides read TGTGCCACCAGTGAAGTGGGTCGTGGCTACACCTTC. Amino acids: CATSEVGRGYTF.

This clonotype was recorded at least ten times. The chain has TRBV12-3 or TRBV12-4 and TRBJ2-5; D is unresolved. This CDR3 is 13 amino acids long. Trimming pared 3 bases from V and 5 bases from J, leaving 10 bases between. The CDR3 protein is CASSFTQRETQYF. CDR3 DNA sequence: TGTGCCAGCAGTTTTACCCAAAGGGAGACCCAGTACTTC.

The chain is built from TRBV25-1 and TRBJ1-2; no firm D call. The CDR3 runs to 13 residues. Germline CDR1 MGHDK, CDR2 SYGVNS. Trimming shortened V by 5 bases and J by 7 bases, and 14 bases separated the two germline ends. The CDR3: CASSPSGVGGYTF. The CDR3, as DNA: TGTGCCAGCAGTCCCTCTGGAGTGGGTGGCTACACCTTC.

The gene calls are TRBV29-1 and TRBJ2-1; 7 nucleotides agree with TRBD1. Unmatched junction bases numbered 10, after V lost 6 bases and J lost 8 bases. This CDR3 region has 13 residues. Germline V lookup: CDR1 SQVTM, CDR2 ANQGSEA. For the CDR3, the DNA is TGCAGCGTCAAAGGGGGCTCGAGGCATGAGCAGTTCTTC. Amino acid sequence: CSVKGGSRHEQFF.

Ten or more counts support this clonotype. This chain links TRBV4-2 with TRBJ2-3; TRBD2 matches 8 bases. The ends lost 4 bases at V and 3 bases at J; junction bases unmatched: 6. This CDR3 is built from 15 residues. Per the germline V gene, CDR1 is LGHNA and CDR2 is YNFKEQ. This CDR3 reads CASSPYGGETDTQYF. Written as DNA, the CDR3 is TGTGCCAGCAGCCCCTACGGGGGGGAGACAGATACGCAGTATTTT.

The CDR3 nucleotides are TGTGCCAGTAGTATAGAGGGCAGTTGGGCAAATGAGCAGTTCTTC. As protein: CASSIEGSWANEQFF. The chain has TRBV19 and TRBJ2-1; D remains unclear. CDR1 LNHDA and CDR2 SQIVND come from the germline V gene (reference sequence). The CDR3 has 15 amino acids. Trimming took 0 bases from V and 7 from J, leaving 13 bases between them.

The chain couples TRBV20-1 to TRBJ2-1; 10 positions agree with TRBD2. The length of the CDR3 is 18 residues. V lost 0 bases to trimming and J lost 1 base; unmatched junction nucleotides: 9. CDR1 is DFQATT and CDR2 is SNEGSKA in the germline V gene (reference sequence). CDR3 DNA: TGCAGTGCTAGAGATCGGTTTAGCGGGGGGTCTTCCTACAATGAGCAGTTCTTC. It yields the protein CSARDRFSGGSSYNEQFF.

This clonotype was picked up a small number of times. This chain links TRBV7-2 with TRBJ1-6; no clear D. The V gene's germline CDR1 is SGHTA and CDR2 FQGNSA. V gave up 2 bases and J gave up 7 bases, with 12 bases separating them. CDR3 size: 15 residues. The CDR3 sequence is CASSLSGVGNSPLHF. CDR3 coding DNA: TGTGCCAGCAGCTTAAGTGGGGTAGGGAATTCACCCCTCCACTTT.

V and J are TRBV4-1 and TRBJ2-3, with D tentatively TRBD1 (5 bases). The CDR3 totals 15 residues. Germline V gives CDR1 MGHRA, CDR2 YSYEKL. The V end was cut by 4 bases, the J end by 4 bases, with 15 bases between. DNA of the CDR3: TGCGCCAGCAGCCGGGAAGGGGTCCCTCCAGATACGCAGTATTTT. Translation gives CASSREGVPPDTQYF.

The CDR3 loop reads CASSATGESTDTQYF. CDR3 DNA sequence: TGCGCCAGCAGCGCGACAGGGGAGTCGACAGATACGCAGTATTTT. The chain combines TRBV5-1 with TRBJ2-3; 8 bases are shared with TRBD1. V was clipped by 4 bases and J by 3 bases; unmatched bases: 7. The germline V gene encodes CDR1 SGHRS and CDR2 YFSETQ. The CDR3 totals 15 residues. Full variable domain (remainder filled in from reference TRBV5-1 and TRBJ2-3): KAGVTQTPRYLIKTRGQQVTLSCSPISGHRSVSWYQQTPGQGLQFLFEYFSETQRNKGNFPGRFSGRQFSNSRSEMNVSTLELGDSALYLCASSATGESTDTQYFGPGTRLTVL.

The sample holds a few counts of this clonotype. The rearrangement joins TRBV6-2 or TRBV6-3 to TRBJ1-6; 9 nucleotides line up with TRBD1. The CDR3 covers 14 residues. In germline, CDR1 is MNHEY, CDR2 SVGEGT. Unmatched junction bases numbered 6, after V lost 6 bases and J lost 9 bases. The CDR3 is CASRGTGSGSPLHF. CDR3 coding DNA: TGTGCCAGCAGAGGGACAGGGTCGGGTTCACCCCTCCACTTT.

This clonotype was picked up many times. The chain couples TRBV10-1 to TRBJ2-1; 7 bases agree with TRBD2. Losses at the gene ends were 3 bases for V and 4 bases for J; bases not matched to a gene: 6. There are 15 residues in the CDR3. Germline-derived CDR1 and CDR2 are WNHNN and SYGVQD (reference sequence). In nucleotides, the CDR3 is TGCGCCAGCAGTGAAAGCGGGGAAAATTACAATGAGCAGTTCTTC. Residues: CASSESGENYNEQFF.

In this sample, this clonotype turned up a few times. This sequence joins TRBV10-3 and TRBJ2-7; a possible D gene is TRBD2 (5 bases). CDR1 is ENHRY and CDR2 is SYGVKD in the germline V gene. Trimming pared 6 bases from V and 6 bases from J, leaving 12 bases between. There are 12 residues in the CDR3. CDR3 loop: CAISYSGSEQYF. As DNA, the CDR3 is TGTGCCATCAGCTACTCGGGGAGCGAGCAGTACTTC.

This chain joins TRBV20-1 and TRBJ1-4; D may be TRBD1 (5 bases). Trimming removed 3 bases at V and 5 bases at J, with 16 bases between. This CDR3 contains 15 residues. Germline loops: CDR1 DFQATT, CDR2 SNEGSKA (reference sequence). CDR3: CSARGGTGRNEKLFF. The CDR3 nucleotides are TGCAGTGCTAGGGGGGGAACCGGGCGGAATGAAAAACTGTTTTTT.

The J gene is TRBJ1-2, the V gene TRBV20-1; D perhaps matches TRBD1 (6 bases). The germline CDR1 and CDR2 sequences are DFQATT and SNEGSKA (reference sequence). The CDR3 spans 17 residues. With 5 bases removed from V and 2 bases from J, the gap between germline ends came to 24 bases. CDR3 DNA: TGCAGTGCTTACCTGACTTACCGGGGACAAGGGAACTATGGCTACACCTTC. Its protein product is CSAYLTYRGQGNYGYTF.

In its sample, this clonotype was seen many times. The chain employs TRBV7-2 and TRBJ2-4; 12 nucleotides line up with TRBD2. The CDR3 loop spans 16 amino acids. V dropped 5 bases and J dropped 2; count of bases not matched to a gene: 4. Germline CDR1 is SGHTA and CDR2 is FQGNSA. The CDR3 DNA reads as TGTGCCAGCAGCCTGACTAGCGGGGGCTCCAAAAACATTCAGTACTTC. As protein: CASSLTSGGSKNIQYF.

The chain couples TRBV29-1 to TRBJ2-1, with no clear D. Per the germline V gene, CDR1 is SQVTM and CDR2 is ANQGSEA. The V and J ends lost 6 bases and 3 bases respectively, with 9 bases between them. CDR3 length: 12 residues. CDR3 loop: CSVRVNYNEQFF. As DNA, the CDR3 is TGCAGCGTCCGGGTCAACTACAATGAGCAGTTCTTC.

This clonotype has a handful of counts. V gene TRBV6-5 combines with J gene TRBJ1-2; 11 bases match TRBD1. J gave up 4 bases and V 0 bases, and 1 base lay outside the gene matches. The CDR3 extends over 15 amino acids. Germline V gives CDR1 MNHEY, CDR2 SVGAGI. The CDR3 bases are TGTGCCAGCAGTTACTCCGGGACAGGGGGCTATGGCTACACCTTC. As protein: CASSYSGTGGYGYTF.

This clonotype has just a few counts. The chain employs TRBV11-2 and TRBJ2-1; D tentatively fits TRBD1 or TRBD2 (5 bases each). The germline V gene encodes CDR1 SGHAT and CDR2 FQNNGV. The V gene lost 1 base and the J gene lost 7 bases, with 17 bases spanning the gap. The CDR3 covers 16 residues. This CDR3 is CASSLGDPGRRNEQFF. The DNA of the CDR3 is TGTGCCAGCAGCTTAGGCGACCCGGGACGCCGGAATGAGCAGTTCTTC.

This clonotype was observed a handful of times. The chain couples TRBV5-4 to TRBJ1-1, with D possibly matching TRBD1 (5 bases). Per germline, CDR1 SGHNT and CDR2 YYREEE (reference sequence). V gave up 4 bases and J gave up 0 bases, with 13 bases separating them. The length of the CDR3 is 15 residues. CDR3 sequence: CASSPGGTLNTEAFF. CDR3 DNA sequence: TGTGCCAGCAGCCCCGGGGGGACCCTGAACACTGAAGCTTTCTTT.